The 6 T cell receptor beta chains below were found in one sample sequenced in a study of T cell changes during pregnancy in multiple sclerosis. Method: immunoSEQ multiplex PCR; TCRdb's copy keeps in-frame clones and lacks some. The sample records 35,000 to 45,000 clones, about nine tenths being singletons. The specimen comprised CD4+ T cells from peripheral blood mononuclear cells, sampled in the second trimester of pregnancy. Source of these receptors: a female donor in good health, enrolled as a control in a pregnancy study.

The CDR3 loop is CASSWGGDAIGNTIYF. DNA for the CDR3: TGTGCCAGCAGCTGGGGGGGGGACGCCATCGGAAACACCATATATTTT. The gene calls are TRBV7-9 and TRBJ1-3, with a possible D match to TRBD1 (5 bases). V was trimmed by 4 bases and J by 4 bases, leaving 17 bases between them. CDR3 length equals 16 residues. The V gene's germline CDR1 is SEHNR and CDR2 FQNEAQ (reference sequence).

The rearrangement links TRBV27 to TRBJ1-2; 10 positions match TRBD1. The CDR3 extends over 15 amino acids. The germline V gene encodes CDR1 MNHEY and CDR2 SMNVEV (reference sequence). With V trimmed by 6 bases and J by 8 bases, 12 bases remained unmatched. The CDR3 DNA sequence: TGTGCCAGCAGGAGGGGGGACAGGGGATTCTCGGGCTACACCTTC. It translates to CASRRGDRGFSGYTF.

The V and J genes are TRBV6-5 and TRBJ1-2; tentative D call: TRBD1 (5 bases). Trimming stripped 7 bases from V and 3 bases from J, with 9 bases between. This CDR3 spans 12 amino acids. CDR1 and CDR2 from the germline V gene are MNHEY and SVGAGI. CDR3 residues: CASKAQDYGYTF. The CDR3 coding sequence is TGTGCCAGCAAGGCACAGGACTATGGCTACACCTTC.

CDR3 nucleotides: TGTGCCAGCAGTCCTCCTAGCGGGAGAATGACCAGGGAGCTGTTTTTT. This gives the protein CASSPPSGRMTRELFF. The V and J genes are TRBV2 and TRBJ2-2, with TRBD2 matching 10 bases. CDR3 length equals 16 residues. With V trimmed by 5 bases and J by 9 bases, 12 bases remained unmatched. The germline V gene encodes CDR1 SNHLY and CDR2 FYNNEI. Full variable domain (rest looked up from reference TRBV2 and TRBJ2-2): EPEVTQTPSHQVTQMGQEVILRCVPISNHLYFYWYRQILGQKVEFLVSFYNNEISEKSEIFDDQFSVERPDGSNFTLKIRSTKLEDSAMYFCASSPPSGRMTRELFFGEGSRLTVL.

V usage is TRBV7-2 and J usage is TRBJ2-3; 7 bases align to TRBD1. The ends lost 5 bases at V and 6 bases at J; junction bases unmatched: 8. CDR3 size: 14 residues. CDR1 SGHTA and CDR2 FQGNSA come from the germline V gene. This CDR3 is CASSVSEGADTQYF. CDR3 nucleotides: TGTGCCAGCAGCGTGAGCGAGGGGGCGGATACGCAGTATTTT.

This rearrangement joins TRBV7-8 to TRBJ1-5; TRBD1 agrees at 10 bases. The CDR3 is 16 amino acids. V gave up 5 bases and J gave up 5 bases; unmatched junction bases: 9. Germline CDR1 is SGHVS and CDR2 is FQNEAQ. The CDR3 reads CASSLTTGTGDQPQHF. The CDR3 DNA is TGTGCCAGCAGCCTCACCACCGGGACAGGGGATCAGCCCCAGCATTTT.